This T cell receptor beta chain was identified in a study of T cell changes during pregnancy in multiple sclerosis. Generated by immunoSEQ multiplex PCR, the TCRdb table keeps only in-frame clones and is missing some. The repertoire holds several thousand clones, with about 89% as singletons. Trimming pared 0 bases from V and 3 bases from J, leaving 8 bases between. This CDR3 region has 14 residues. Per germline, CDR1 LGHNA and CDR2 YSLEER. Here the sequenced sample was CD8+ T cells from peripheral blood mononuclear cells, taken in the first trimester of pregnancy. The chain recombines TRBV4-3 with TRBJ2-5, with D uncertain. The clonotype comes from a female donor in good health, enrolled as a control in a pregnancy study. This chain's CDR3 is CASSQEGVKETQYF. DNA for the CDR3: TGCGCCAGCAGCCAAGAGGGCGTAAAAGAGACCCAGTACTTC.